The rows below give T cell receptor beta chains drawn from one sample of a study of T cell responses to AZD1222 COVID-19 vaccine. The protocol was immunoSEQ multiplex PCR, while the TCRdb copy is restricted to in-frame clones and leaves out a portion. The table includes 240,000 or so clones, just over 90% detected once. The source material was peripheral blood, sampled on day 0 of AZD1222 vaccination. These receptors all stem from an adult in good health. The CDR3 runs from the conserved cysteine through the conserved F or W. Fields, in order: J gene, clone size, V gene, D gene, CDR3 protein, CDR3 DNA. The D gene is left open where the match is weak. The size field is filled for only some rows; it gives once, few, many or a size class.

TRBJ1-5,.,TRBV19,.,CASSILSGNSNQPQHF,TGTGCCAGTAGTATACTGTCCGGGAATAGCAATCAGCCCCAGCATTTT
TRBJ2-1,.,TRBV6-2/TRBV6-3,.,CASSGSRGKSYNEQFF,TGTGCCAGCAGTGGCTCTAGGGGGAAGTCCTACAATGAGCAGTTCTTC
TRBJ1-6,.,TRBV19,.,CASRSGQSSYNSPLHF,TGTGCCAGTAGATCCGGACAGAGCTCCTATAATTCACCCCTCCACTTT
TRBJ2-1,.,TRBV9,TRBD2,CASSVGTSGLYNEQFF,TGTGCCAGCAGCGTAGGGACTAGCGGGCTTTACAATGAGCAGTTCTTC
TRBJ1-4,.,TRBV10-1,TRBD1,CASSESGQGAGKLFF,TGCGCCAGCAGTGAGTCCGGACAGGGGGCCGGAAAACTGTTTTTT
TRBJ1-1,.,TRBV4-2,.,CASSRMPPLGTEAFF,TGTGCCAGCAGCCGCATGCCCCCCCTGGGGACTGAAGCTTTCTTT
TRBJ2-6,.,TRBV6-5,.,CASSLRRGANVLTF,TGTGCCAGCAGTCTTCGACGGGGGGCCAACGTCCTGACTTTC
TRBJ1-2,.,TRBV28,.,CASTHGGHDGYTF,TGTGCCAGCACGCACGGGGGTCACGATGGCTACACCTTC
TRBJ2-5,.,TRBV2,TRBD2,CASTRGGAETQYF,TGTGCCAGCACCCGGGGGGGCGCGGAGACCCAGTACTTC
TRBJ2-1,.,TRBV7-2,.,CASSLGRQRATTYNEQFF,TGTGCCAGCAGCCTAGGGAGGCAGCGGGCGACAACCTACAATGAGCAGTTCTTC
TRBJ2-1,.,TRBV2,.,CASSEREGDNEQFF,TGTGCCAGCAGTGAACGGGAAGGGGACAATGAGCAGTTCTTC
TRBJ2-2,.,TRBV4-2,TRBD1,CASSQETGGRTGELFF,TGTGCCAGCAGCCAAGAAACAGGGGGTCGCACCGGGGAGCTGTTTTTT
TRBJ2-7,.,TRBV11-1,.,CASSPRPSHEQYF,TGTGCCAGCAGCCCTCGACCATCTCACGAGCAGTACTTC
TRBJ1-2,.,TRBV4-1,.,CASSQTGRLPTGGYTF,TGCGCCAGCAGCCAGACGGGACGTCTACCCACGGGAGGCTACACCTTC
TRBJ1-5,.,TRBV28,.,CASRGGGSNQPQHF,TGTGCCAGCAGGGGAGGAGGGAGCAATCAGCCCCAGCATTTT
TRBJ2-3,.,TRBV2,.,CASSQGDTQYF,TGTGCCAGCAGTCAGGGAGATACGCAGTATTTT
TRBJ1-5,.,TRBV24-1,.,CATSAGGSGDQPQHF,TGTGCCACCAGTGCCGGGGGGTCGGGGGATCAGCCCCAGCATTTT
TRBJ1-2,once,TRBV6-1,.,CASSVGRASTLYGYTF,TGTGCCAGCAGTGTGGGTCGTGCCAGCACGCTCTATGGCTACACCTTC
TRBJ1-2,few,TRBV6-4,.,CASSDSRITGFYGYTF,TGTGCCAGCAGTGACTCGAGAATTACAGGTTTCTATGGCTACACCTTC
TRBJ2-7,.,TRBV9,.,CASSVSAGFTYEQYF,TGTGCCAGCAGCGTCTCTGCGGGTTTTACCTACGAGCAGTACTTC
TRBJ1-6,.,TRBV2,.,CASMVGENSPLHF,TGTGCCAGCATGGTCGGGGAAAATTCACCCCTCCACTTT
TRBJ2-7,.,TRBV3-1/TRBV3-2,.,CASSHLLSEQYF,TGTGCCAGCAGCCATCTCCTTTCCGAGCAGTACTTC
TRBJ1-3,.,TRBV28,.,CASIGNSGNTIYF,TGTGCCAGCATTGGAAACTCTGGAAACACCATATATTTT
TRBJ2-1,.,TRBV2,.,CASSPGIGRDNEQFF,TGTGCCAGCTCGCCGGGAATAGGCAGGGACAATGAGCAGTTCTTC
TRBJ2-1,.,TRBV28,TRBD1,CATKDRPGQGSYNEQFF,TGTGCCACCAAGGACCGACCGGGACAGGGTTCCTACAATGAGCAGTTCTTC
TRBJ2-7,.,TRBV28,TRBD1,CATTPGDRERNEQYF,TGTGCCACCACCCCCGGGGACAGGGAAAGGAACGAGCAGTACTTC
TRBJ1-5,.,TRBV10-3,.,CAITGSLNQPQHF,TGTGCCATCACGGGCAGCCTTAATCAGCCCCAGCATTTT
TRBJ2-5,.,TRBV19,.,CASPSKAEKTQYF,TGTGCCAGCCCATCCAAGGCGGAGAAGACCCAGTACTTC
TRBJ1-4,.,TRBV28,TRBD1,CASSRPGGYEKLFF,TGTGCCAGCAGTCGGCCAGGGGGATATGAAAAACTGTTTTTT
TRBJ1-3,.,TRBV2,TRBD1,CASSWSQGTRGNTIYF,TGTGCCAGCAGTTGGTCACAGGGGACTAGGGGAAACACCATATATTTT
TRBJ2-1,.,TRBV28,.,CATVQPGRKQFF,TGTGCCACCGTCCAACCCGGGAGAAAGCAGTTCTTC
TRBJ1-5,.,TRBV19,TRBD1,CASSKGTEEGLEQPQHF,TGTGCCAGTAGTAAAGGGACAGAAGAAGGCCTGGAACAGCCCCAGCATTTT
TRBJ1-1,.,TRBV6-5,.,CASSRDQAFF,TGTGCCAGCAGCCGGGACCAAGCTTTCTTT
TRBJ1-1,.,TRBV4-3,.,CASSQAAEQSEAFF,TGCGCCAGCAGCCAAGCGGCAGAACAGTCTGAAGCTTTCTTT
TRBJ2-3,.,TRBV18,.,CASSPPIGDSNTDTQYF,TGTGCCAGCTCACCCCCCATCGGTGACTCCAACACAGATACGCAGTATTTT
TRBJ2-7,.,TRBV2,.,CASSDRGPPDEQYF,TGTGCCAGCAGTGACCGCGGGCCCCCAGACGAGCAGTACTTC
TRBJ2-5,few,TRBV29-1,TRBD2,CSVAGGQETQYF,TGCAGCGTAGCGGGGGGGCAAGAGACCCAGTACTTC
TRBJ2-7,.,TRBV5-1,.,CASSLAGDVSYEQYF,TGCGCCAGCAGCTTGGCGGGGGACGTGAGCTACGAGCAGTACTTC
TRBJ1-1,.,TRBV5-1,.,CASSLKDTEAFF,TGCGCCAGCAGCTTGAAAGATACTGAAGCTTTCTTT
TRBJ2-3,.,TRBV27,TRBD2,CASSAGGPTDTQYF,TGTGCCAGCTCAGCGGGGGGGCCCACAGATACGCAGTATTTT
TRBJ1-1,.,TRBV13,.,CASSFPRGANTEAFF,TGTGCCAGCAGCTTCCCCAGGGGCGCGAACACTGAAGCTTTCTTT
TRBJ2-2,few,TRBV9,.,CASSLSPGDTGELFF,TGTGCCAGCAGCTTATCGCCGGGGGACACCGGGGAGCTGTTTTTT
TRBJ2-1,.,TRBV3-1/TRBV3-2,.,CASSLRGVGEYNEQFF,TGTGCCAGCAGCTTGAGAGGGGTGGGGGAATACAATGAGCAGTTCTTC
TRBJ2-7,.,TRBV12-3/TRBV12-4,TRBD1,CASSWTGAYEQYF,TGTGCCAGCAGCTGGACAGGGGCCTACGAGCAGTACTTC
TRBJ1-6,.,TRBV7-2,.,CASSFQGHSPLHF,TGTGCCAGCAGCTTTCAGGGTCATTCACCCCTCCACTTT
TRBJ2-3,.,TRBV6-1,TRBD1,CASSDRPGQGYDRDTQYF,TGTGCCAGCAGTGACCGGCCGGGACAGGGGTATGATCGGGATACGCAGTATTTT
TRBJ1-1,.,TRBV7-9,.,CASSLVSWGAGNTEAFF,TGTGCCAGCAGCTTAGTATCCTGGGGCGCCGGGAACACTGAAGCTTTCTTT